What follows describes a single T cell receptor beta chain. The antigen is undetermined. The sample originates from a study of T cell responses to AZD1222 COVID-19 vaccine. General study points: Spike-specific TCR breadth and depth rose after two AZD1222 doses. Repertoire sampling occurred only after the peak T cell response. Recipients of AZD1222 seropositive at baseline numbered only 5 or 6. At 160-218 and 743-854, vaccine-associated CD4 TCRs were dominant, and they spanned spike.

The protocol was immunoSEQ multiplex PCR, while the TCRdb copy is restricted to in-frame clones and leaves out a portion. Of more than 80,000 clones listed, around 90% are singletons. The CDR3 loop spans 12 amino acids. CDR1 and CDR2 (germline): SQVTM, ANQGSEA. Trimming removed 7 bases from V and 3 bases from J, with 12 bases in between. The chain carries TRBV29-1 and TRBJ1-2, with a possible D match to TRBD1 (5 bases). This TCR derives from an adult in good health. This specimen consisted of peripheral blood, obtained on day 0 of AZD1222 vaccination. The CDR3 DNA sequence: TGCAGCGACGCGGACACAGACTATGGCTACACCTTC. It codes for CSDADTDYGYTF.